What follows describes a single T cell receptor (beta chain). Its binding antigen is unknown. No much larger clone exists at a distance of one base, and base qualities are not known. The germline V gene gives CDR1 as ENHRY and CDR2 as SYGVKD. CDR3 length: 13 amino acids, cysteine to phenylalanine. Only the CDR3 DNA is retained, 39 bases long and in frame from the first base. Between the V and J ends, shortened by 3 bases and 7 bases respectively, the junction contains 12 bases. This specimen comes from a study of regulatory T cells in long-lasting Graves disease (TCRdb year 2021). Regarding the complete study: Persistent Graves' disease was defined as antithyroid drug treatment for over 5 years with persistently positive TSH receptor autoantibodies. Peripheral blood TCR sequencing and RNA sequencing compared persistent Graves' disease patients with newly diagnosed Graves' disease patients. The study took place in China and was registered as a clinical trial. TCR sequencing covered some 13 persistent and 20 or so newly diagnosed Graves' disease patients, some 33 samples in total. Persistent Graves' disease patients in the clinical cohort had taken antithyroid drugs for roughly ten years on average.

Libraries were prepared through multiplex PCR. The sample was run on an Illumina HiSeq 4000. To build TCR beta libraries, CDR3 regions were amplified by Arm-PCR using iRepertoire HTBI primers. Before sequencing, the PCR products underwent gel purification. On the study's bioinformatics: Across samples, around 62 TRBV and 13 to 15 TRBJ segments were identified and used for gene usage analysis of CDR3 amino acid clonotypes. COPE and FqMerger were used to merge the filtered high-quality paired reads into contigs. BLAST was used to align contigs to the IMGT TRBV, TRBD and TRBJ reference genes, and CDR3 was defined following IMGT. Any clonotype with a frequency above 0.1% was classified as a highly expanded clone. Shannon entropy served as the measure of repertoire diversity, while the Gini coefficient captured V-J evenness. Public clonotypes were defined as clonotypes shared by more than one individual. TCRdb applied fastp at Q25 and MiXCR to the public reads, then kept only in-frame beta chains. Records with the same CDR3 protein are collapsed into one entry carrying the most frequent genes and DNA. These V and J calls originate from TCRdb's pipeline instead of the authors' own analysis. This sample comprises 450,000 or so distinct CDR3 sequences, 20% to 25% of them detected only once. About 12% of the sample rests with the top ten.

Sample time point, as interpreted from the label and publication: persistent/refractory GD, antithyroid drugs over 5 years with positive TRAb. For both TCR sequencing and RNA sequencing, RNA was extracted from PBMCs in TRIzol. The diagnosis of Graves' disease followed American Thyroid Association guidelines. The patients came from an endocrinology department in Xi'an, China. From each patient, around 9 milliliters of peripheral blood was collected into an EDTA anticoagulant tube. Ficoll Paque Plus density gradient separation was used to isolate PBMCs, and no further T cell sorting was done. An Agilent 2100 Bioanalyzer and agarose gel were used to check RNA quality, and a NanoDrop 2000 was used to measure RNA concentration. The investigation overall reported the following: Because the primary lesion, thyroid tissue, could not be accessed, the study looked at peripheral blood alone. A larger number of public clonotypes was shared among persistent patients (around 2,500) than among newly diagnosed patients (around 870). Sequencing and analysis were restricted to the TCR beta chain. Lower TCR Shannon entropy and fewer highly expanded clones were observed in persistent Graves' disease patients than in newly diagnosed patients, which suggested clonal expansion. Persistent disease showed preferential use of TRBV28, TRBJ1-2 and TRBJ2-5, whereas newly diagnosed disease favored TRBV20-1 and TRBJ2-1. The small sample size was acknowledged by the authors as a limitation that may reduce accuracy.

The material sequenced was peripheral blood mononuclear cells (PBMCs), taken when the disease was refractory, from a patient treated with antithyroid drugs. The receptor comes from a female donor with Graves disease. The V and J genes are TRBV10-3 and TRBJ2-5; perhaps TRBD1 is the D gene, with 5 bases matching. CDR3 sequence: CAISDSGLGTQYF. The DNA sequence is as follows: TGTGCCATCAGTGATTCAGGGTTGGGGACCCAGTACTTC.